These 15 T cell receptor beta chains share one sample of origin, sequenced in a study of T cells after posttransplantation cyclophosphamide. Busulfan-fludarabine conditioning, marrow transplant, and cyclophosphamide on days +3 and +4 were administered. Produced via immunoSEQ multiplex PCR; TCRdb's table is partial and in-frame only. Among some 17,000 clones, roughly 73% were seen once, and the ten largest hold approximately 29%. The specimen comprised CD8+ T cells sorted from PBMCs, sampled approximately 2,000 days after a stem cell transplant with posttransplant cyclophosphamide. These receptors all stem from a female patient aged 40-49 years who received an allogeneic stem cell transplant from a related donor, was CMV-positive, and had no GVHD. Some T cells may possibly be graft donor cells.

V is TRBV19 and J is TRBJ2-6, with D perhaps TRBD1 (5 bases). CDR3 size: 16 residues. The V and J ends lost 5 bases and 4 bases respectively, with 15 bases between them. Per germline, CDR1 LNHDA and CDR2 SQIVND (reference sequence). The CDR3 nucleotides read TGTGCCAGTAGTTTAGTCCAGGGCGGCGGGGCCAACGTCCTGACTTTC. It translates to CASSLVQGGGANVLTF.

The chain combines TRBV5-4 with TRBJ2-7, with 11 bases that match TRBD1. With 4 bases clipped from V and 4 bases from J, the junction kept 7 bases outside the gene matches. Germline loops: CDR1 SGHNT, CDR2 YYREEE (reference sequence). CDR3 size: 15 residues. DNA for the CDR3: TGTGCCAGCAGCCCTGGACAGGGGGCGCGTTACGAGCAGTACTTC. Translated: CASSPGQGARYEQYF. The full variable domain, with the rest looked up from reference TRBV5-4 and TRBJ2-7, is ETGVTQSPTHLIKTRGQQVTLRCSSQSGHNTVSWYQQALGQGPQFIFQYYREEENGRGNFPPRFSGLQFPNYSSELNVNALELDDSALYLCASSPGQGARYEQYFGPGTRLTVT.

This clone was seen more than once but under ten times. The chain couples TRBV4-3 to TRBJ1-1; no definite D call. V was clipped by 0 bases and J by 5 bases, with 13 bases between them. Germline V lookup: CDR1 LGHNA, CDR2 YSLEER. This CDR3 is built from 15 residues. The CDR3 region has the DNA TGCGCCAGCAGCCAAGACGTACGGGGAAGGACTGAAGCTTTCTTT. The encoded protein is CASSQDVRGRTEAFF.

The CDR3, as DNA: TGTGCCAGCAGTCCCGGGACAGGGGACCAGCCCCAGCATTTT. It encodes CASSPGTGDQPQHF. The V gene is TRBV27, the J gene TRBJ1-5; 10 bases match TRBD1. After removal of 5 bases from V and 7 bases from J, the junction contained 5 bases not matched to a gene. Per the germline V gene, CDR1 is MNHEY and CDR2 is SMNVEV (reference sequence). The CDR3 has 14 residues.

The chain combines TRBV9 with TRBJ2-7, with D tentatively TRBD1 (6 bases). This CDR3 is built from 15 residues. CDR1 is SGDLS, CDR2 YYNGEE, per germline. V was shortened by 0 bases and J by 1 base, with 11 bases between the two germline ends. The CDR3 loop is CASSVGQGKSYEQYF. As DNA, the CDR3 is TGTGCCAGCAGCGTAGGGCAGGGGAAATCCTACGAGCAGTACTTC.

This clone appeared a few times. The genes are TRBV4-3 and TRBJ1-6; D is ambiguous. V was pared by 0 bases and J by 0 bases, with 3 bases between. Germline CDR1 and CDR2: LGHNA and YSLEER. This CDR3 spans 15 amino acids. The CDR3 DNA reads TGCGCCAGCAGCCAAGACAGCTCCTATAATTCACCCCTCCACTTT. Protein sequence: CASSQDSSYNSPLHF.

The genes are TRBV7-9 and TRBJ2-7; TRBD1 matches at 11 bases. Germline V lookup: CDR1 SEHNR, CDR2 FQNEAQ (reference sequence). Trimming took 2 bases from V and 3 from J; bases not matched to a gene: 3. This CDR3 comprises 15 residues. Written as DNA, the CDR3 is TGTGCCAGCAGCTTACGGGACAGGGGGATCTACGAGCAGTACTTC. Its translation is CASSLRDRGIYEQYF. The variable domain in full, with the rest retrieved from reference TRBV7-9 and TRBJ2-7, is DTGVSQNPRHKITKRGQNVTFRCDPISEHNRLYWYRQTLGQGPEFLTYFQNEAQLEKSRLLSDRFSAERPKGSFSTLEIQRTEQGDSAMYLCASSLRDRGIYEQYFGPGTRLTVT.

The V gene is TRBV11-2, the J gene TRBJ2-6; no clear D gene. CDR3 length: 16 residues. The germline gives CDR1 SGHAT, CDR2 FQNNGV. V lost 5 bases to trimming and J lost 1 base, with 12 bases between them. The CDR3 sequence: CASSLLTRSGANVLTF. The CDR3 DNA reads TGTGCCAGCAGCCTCCTGACACGTTCTGGGGCCAACGTCCTGACTTTC.

The V gene is TRBV15, the J gene TRBJ2-7, with 8 nucleotides matching TRBD1. Germline trimming cut 3 bases from V and 6 bases from J; bases unmatched to any gene: 13. There are 16 residues in the CDR3. Germline V gene sequence: CDR1 LNHNV, CDR2 YYDKDF (reference sequence). CDR3 nucleotide sequence: TGTGCCACCAGCAGTACGGACCTTGGACAGGGCGGCGAGCAGTACTTC. This translates into CATSSTDLGQGGEQYF.

This clone turned up a few times. CDR3 amino acids: CASSPWEGLSDNEQFF. As DNA, the CDR3 is TGCGCCAGCAGCCCGTGGGAGGGTCTATCGGATAATGAGCAGTTCTTC. This chain joins TRBV5-1 and TRBJ2-1, with 7 nucleotides matching TRBD2. Trimming removed 4 bases from V and 7 bases from J; junction bases left unmatched: 14. Germline-derived CDR1 and CDR2 are SGHRS and YFSETQ. The length of the CDR3 is 16 residues.

V and J are TRBV11-3 and TRBJ2-1; D gene unclear. Germline CDR1 reads SGHNT; CDR2 reads YENEEA. This CDR3 is built from 13 residues. V was cut by 5 bases and J by 6 bases, with 11 bases left in between. CDR3 sequence (DNA): TGTGCCAGCAGCGCTTCGGTCGGCAATGAGCAGTTCTTC. Its translation is CASSASVGNEQFF.

This sequence joins TRBV15 and TRBJ2-7; no reliable D call. The CDR3 consists of 13 residues. The germline CDR1 and CDR2 sequences are LNHNV and YYDKDF (reference sequence). V was clipped by 3 bases and J by 1 base, with 7 bases between them. CDR3 DNA: TGTGCCACCAGCAGTTCAGGTTCCTACGAGCAGTACTTC. It encodes CATSSSGSYEQYF. Using reference TRBV15 and TRBJ2-7 for the parts outside the CDR3, the full variable domain is DAMVIQNPRYQVTQFGKPVTLSCSQTLNHNVMYWYQQKSSQAPKLLFHYYDKDFNNEADTPDNFQSRRPNTSFCFLDIRSPGLGDTAMYLCATSSSGSYEQYFGPGTRLTVT.

This clone showed up just a few times. The gene calls are TRBV19 and TRBJ1-5, with D unclear. Germline V gives CDR1 LNHDA, CDR2 SQIVND (reference sequence). V lost 5 bases and J 0 bases, leaving 11 bases between the germline ends. There are 15 residues in the CDR3. The CDR3 region is CASSGYSYSNQPQHF. DNA for the CDR3: TGTGCCAGTAGTGGATACAGCTATAGCAATCAGCCCCAGCATTTT.

DNA of the CDR3: TGTGCCAGCAGTTTAGGCGGAAACACTGAAGCTTTCTTT. It specifies CASSLGGNTEAFF. The V and J genes are TRBV27 and TRBJ1-1; D gene uncertain. The V gene lost 2 bases and the J gene lost 2 bases, with 6 bases spanning the gap. This CDR3 is 13 amino acids long. Germline-derived CDR1 and CDR2 are MNHEY and SMNVEV (reference sequence).

The rearrangement joins TRBV7-2 to TRBJ2-5; TRBD2 aligns across 8 bases. The CDR3 contains 14 residues. The J segment lost 5 bases and the V segment lost 5 bases, leaving 7 bases of the junction unmatched. Per germline, CDR1 SGHTA and CDR2 FQGNSA. CDR3 loop: CASSPRGGLETQYF. DNA for the CDR3: TGTGCCAGCAGCCCCCGGGGGGGCCTTGAGACCCAGTACTTC.